This record covers a single TCR beta chain. What it binds is not known. These data come from a study of radiotherapy plus CTLA-4 blockade in lung cancer. V shed 0 bases and J shed 3 bases, with 6 bases lying between them. This CDR3 spans 13 amino acids. CDR1 is SGHRS, CDR2 YFSETQ, per germline. Sequenced by immunoSEQ multiplex PCR; TCRdb stores in-frame clones only, minus some. This table holds about 80,000 clones, more than 60% found once. Points from the study as a whole: The best prediction of response reportedly came from early blood T cell clone dynamics, with interferon-beta.

The TCR originated in a human donor with non-small cell lung cancer whose response to radiotherapy plus ipilimumab could not be evaluated. Some clones in this sample may be carry-over from other donors' samples. V and J are TRBV5-1 and TRBJ1-2; D gene uncertain. This sample comprised peripheral blood, obtained from a patient treated with radiotherapy plus ipilimumab. CDR3 sequence (DNA): TGCGCCAGCAGCTTGGTGCAGGACTATGGCTACACCTTC. This encodes CASSLVQDYGYTF.